This T cell receptor beta chain was observed in a study of regulatory T cells in long-lasting Graves disease (dated by TCRdb to about 2021). A note on the overall study: In the newly diagnosed Graves' disease group, patients had been taking antithyroid drugs for less than 3 months. This study used TCR sequencing and RNA sequencing of peripheral blood to compare persistent Graves' disease patients against newly diagnosed Graves' disease patients. A total of around 35 samples underwent TCR sequencing, from about 13 patients with persistent Graves' disease and 20 or so patients with newly diagnosed Graves' disease. The study was registered as a clinical trial and conducted in China. Overall study outcomes, separate from this receptor: The authors acknowledged the small sample size as a limitation that may reduce accuracy. Patients with persistent disease shared more public clonotypes (about 2,700) than newly diagnosed patients did (around 980). Compared with newly diagnosed patients, patients with persistent Graves' disease had lower TCR Shannon entropy and fewer highly expanded clones, which suggests clonal expansion. Preferential use of TRBV28, TRBJ1-2 and TRBJ2-5 was observed in persistent disease, whereas TRBV20-1 and TRBJ2-1 were favored in newly diagnosed disease. Because the primary lesion, thyroid tissue, could not be accessed, the study looked at peripheral blood alone. Sequencing and analysis were limited to the TCR beta chain.

Sample time point, as interpreted from the label and publication: newly diagnosed GD, antithyroid drugs for less than 3 months. RNA was extracted from PBMCs in TRIzol for both TCR sequencing and RNA sequencing. The diagnosis of Graves' disease followed American Thyroid Association guidelines. Recruitment of patients was carried out at an endocrinology department in Xi'an, China. Each patient gave approximately 8.8 milliliters of peripheral blood, collected in an EDTA anticoagulant tube. Ficoll Paque Plus density gradient separation was used to isolate PBMCs, and no additional T cell sorting was done. RNA quality was checked with an Agilent 2100 Bioanalyzer and agarose gel, and concentration with a NanoDrop 2000. CDR1 and CDR2 (DFQATT, SNEGSKA) derive from the germline V gene (reference sequence). Measured from the cysteine to the phenylalanine, the CDR3 is 15 residues long. The sequence is cut down to CDR3 DNA, 45 bases in frame from base 1. V is trimmed back by 2 bases and J by 2 bases, and the junction contains 4 bases that no gene match accounts for.

This clonotype was picked up many times. Which antigen it targets is not known. Base-call qualities are not available, and no considerably larger clone is one nucleotide away. The library was produced with multiplex PCR. These reads were obtained on an Illumina HiSeq 4000. CDR3 regions were amplified by Arm-PCR with iRepertoire HTBI primers to construct TCR beta libraries. Before sequencing, the PCR products underwent gel purification. In the authors' own workflow: Gene usage analysis of CDR3 amino acid clonotypes relied on the roughly 64 TRBV and 15 or so TRBJ segments identified across samples. COPE and FqMerger were used to merge filtered high-quality paired reads into contigs. BLAST was used to align contigs to IMGT TRBV, TRBD and TRBJ reference genes, with CDR3 defined following IMGT. Any clonotype with a frequency above 0.1% was counted as a highly expanded clone. Shannon entropy served as the measure of repertoire diversity, while the Gini coefficient captured V-J evenness. Clonotypes shared by more than one individual were considered public. The public reads were reanalyzed by TCRdb: fastp trimming at Q25, MiXCR alignment, in-frame beta chains only. All rows with the same CDR3 protein become a single entry with the most common DNA and genes. The V and J calls and clone size are TCRdb's, not the authors'. The sample records around 450,000 distinct CDR3 sequences, approximately 15% of which are singletons. The ten largest clonotypes hold about 8.3% of the sample.

This sample also appeared in a second study, on T cells in Graves' hyperthyroidism and ophthalmopathy. The other study reports the following: Stable Graves' hyperthyroidism was defined as the absence of progression to ophthalmopathy over 18 months of follow-up. Hyperthyroidism patients were newly diagnosed, with disease duration under 2 months, and aged 18 to 65 years. Exclusion was applied to patients with uncontrolled infections, other autoimmune diseases, pregnancy or lactation. Diagnoses were based on clinical symptoms, serum thyroxine and TRAb, thyroid ultrasound and orbital computed tomography. The TCR CDR3 was subjected to a first round of RT-PCR using the HTBI primer set and the Qiagen OneStep RT-PCR kit. Most expanded thyroid clonotypes (frequency above 0.001) were also detected in blood, a finding suggesting that blood repertoires may reflect thyroid immune responses. Ophthalmopathy was separated from stable hyperthyroidism by a 13 V-J signature model, with about 86% sensitivity and 81% to 82% specificity obtained in cross-validation and 80%/75% obtained in testing. During validation, the model predicted progression to ophthalmopathy a median of about 6.5 months ahead of onset, with almost 71% sensitivity and 72% to 80% specificity. To identify distinguishing TCR V-J signatures, a discovery cohort of around 100 patients was used, comprising 43 with Graves' ophthalmopathy and approximately 58 with stable Graves' hyperthyroidism. Whether ophthalmopathy could be predicted prospectively was tested in an independent validation cohort made up of approximately 19 hyperthyroidism patients plus 17 patients who later progressed to ophthalmopathy. For training and testing, the approximately 97 patients in the discovery cohort were randomly divided in a 7:3 ratio. The study also compared thyroid tissue and blood T-cell repertoires from roughly 6 Graves' hyperthyroidism patients. After sampling, hyperthyroidism patients received methimazole starting at 30 mg daily, and ophthalmopathy patients received high-dose intravenous methylprednisolone. Libraries were constructed in a second round of multiplex PCR, after which size selection and purification were carried out. Sequencing of the libraries was done on an Illumina HiSeq2000 using paired-end 100 bp reads. SOAPnuke was used to process the raw data, with reads discarded if the reads contained adapters or uncalled bases, had a mean Phred below 15, or lacked an exact constant-primer or identifier match. COPE v1.2.5 was used to merge high-quality paired reads, and clonotypes were defined as unique nucleotide sequences. Clonotypes were aligned to IMGT TRBV, TRBD and TRBJ reference segments using MiTCR v1.1. The analysis was restricted to V-J combinations with a frequency above 0.0001, which together covered 99.2% of the repertoires. A TCS score was defined as the ratio of F50 (clonal expansion) to E x V (chaos), with BLOSUM62-based TCRdist applied between CDR3 peptides within each V-J. Welch's t-statistics and random forest reduced several hundred V-J features to some 14, which were used in a naive Bayes classifier (R e1071). Sample size was not statistically predetermined, and investigators were not blinded to group allocation. According to the paper, TCR Vbeta CDR3 sequencing was carried out on approximately 140 peripheral blood samples, which came from 40 to 45 ophthalmopathy, 80 or so hyperthyroidism and about 17 progressor patients.

This TCR was sampled from a woman aged 40-49 years with Graves disease. Donor details come from another sample of the same person, matched by shared clones. Source: peripheral blood mononuclear cells (PBMCs), taken at new diagnosis, from a patient treated with antithyroid drugs. The chain is made from TRBV20-1 and TRBJ2-5, with TRBD2 identical over 11 junction bases. CDR3 reads: CSARNIAGGQETQYF. The DNA sequence is given as TGCAGTGCTAGAAATATAGCGGGGGGGCAAGAGACCCAGTACTTC.